This T cell receptor (beta chain) was identified in a study of T-cell reconstitution after alpha-beta-depleted transplantation in children. Unmatched junction bases numbered 2, after V lost 1 base and J lost 7 bases. This CDR3 comprises 14 residues. Germline CDR1 SGHVS, CDR2 FQNEAQ. Unique molecular identifiers were incorporated into the prepared TCRbeta library. TCRdb passed the PCR reads through MiXCR, listing each CDR3 protein once. The sample has roughly 280,000 distinct CDR3 sequences; 11% are singletons. This clonotype was observed at least ten times. What it recognizes is unknown. General observations from the study: Reportedly, alpha-beta T cells present about two months post-transplant originated from several hundred expanded clones of graft origin. T-cell numbers and diversity one year post-transplant derived largely from freshly generated T cells.

The chain joins TRBV7-8 to TRBJ2-5; 11 positions agree with TRBD2. The clonotype was recovered from a male patient under 10 years old who had a stem cell transplant for chronic granulomatous disease, so the T cells may come from the graft donor. The specimen comprised peripheral blood, sampled 180 days after TCRalphabeta/CD19-depleted stem cell transplant. The CDR3 region has the DNA TGTGCCAGCAGCTTAGTCGGACTAGCGGGGACCCAGTACTTC. Translating gives CASSLVGLAGTQYF.